This is a list of T cell receptor beta chains from one sample in a study of cytomegalovirus exposure and HLA in healthy donors. Here immunoSEQ multiplex PCR was the method, and the copy in TCRdb shows in-frame clones only, minus some. The sample gives some 150,000 clones, 70% of which show up once; approximately 2.3% is in the top ten. What was sequenced was PBMCs. These TCRs come from an older woman in good health and CMV-seropositive. CDR3s include the opening cysteine and the closing phenylalanine or tryptophan. Some rows have no size entry. The others give once, few or many, or a class for an expanded clone.

clone size: NA; V gene: TRBV5-1; J gene: TRBJ1-2; CDR3 protein: CASRQEGAYGYTF
clone size: NA; V gene: TRBV30; J gene: TRBJ2-3; CDR3 protein: CAWSTLPSQYF
clone size: NA; V gene: TRBV6-1; J gene: TRBJ1-1; CDR3 protein: CASSVSGGAVNEAFF
clone size: NA; V gene: TRBV5-1; J gene: TRBJ2-2; CDR3 protein: CASSLTRTGNTGELFF
clone size: few; V gene: TRBV9; J gene: TRBJ2-1; CDR3 protein: CASSVGGGEYNEQFF
clone size: NA; V gene: TRBV4-2; J gene: TRBJ2-7; CDR3 protein: CASSQGGLQGREQYF
clone size: few; V gene: TRBV11-1; J gene: TRBJ1-1; CDR3 protein: CASSLGQNTEAFF
clone size: NA; V gene: TRBV5-1; J gene: TRBJ2-5; CDR3 protein: CASSLAGTSGFQETQYF
clone size: few; V gene: TRBV5-4; J gene: TRBJ1-1; CDR3 protein: CASSATGAGTEAFF
clone size: NA; V gene: TRBV6-6; J gene: TRBJ1-1; CDR3 protein: CASSLRTGNTEAFF
clone size: NA; V gene: TRBV5-8; J gene: TRBJ1-4; CDR3 protein: CASSFMTGLNEKLFF
clone size: few; V gene: TRBV19; J gene: TRBJ2-7; CDR3 protein: CASSLVAGGSTYEQYF
clone size: NA; V gene: TRBV5-1; J gene: TRBJ2-2; CDR3 protein: CASSLAQINTGELFF
clone size: NA; V gene: TRBV7-3; J gene: TRBJ2-6; CDR3 protein: CASSLTDSGANVLTF
clone size: NA; V gene: TRBV14; J gene: TRBJ1-2; CDR3 protein: CASSGGPNYGYTF
clone size: once; V gene: TRBV15; J gene: TRBJ2-7; CDR3 protein: CATSRDRTAGEQYF
clone size: NA; V gene: TRBV10-1; J gene: TRBJ2-7; CDR3 protein: CASSEGFGGHPYEQYF
clone size: NA; V gene: TRBV5-4; J gene: TRBJ2-2; CDR3 protein: CASSLHGGGPNTGELFF
clone size: NA; V gene: TRBV10-3; J gene: TRBJ2-7; CDR3 protein: CAISEPNYEQYF
clone size: NA; V gene: TRBV6-5; J gene: TRBJ1-1; CDR3 protein: CASWQNTEAFF
clone size: few; V gene: TRBV28; J gene: TRBJ2-7; CDR3 protein: CASSYTAGQGAGEHF
clone size: NA; V gene: TRBV5-6; J gene: TRBJ1-4; CDR3 protein: CASSFDRGHEKLFF
clone size: NA; V gene: TRBV18; J gene: TRBJ1-2; CDR3 protein: CASSPETGYGYTF
clone size: NA; V gene: TRBV19; J gene: TRBJ1-1; CDR3 protein: CASSAQGALTEAFF
clone size: few; V gene: TRBV5-5; J gene: TRBJ2-3; CDR3 protein: CASSLVSGGLGDTQYF
clone size: once; V gene: TRBV30; J gene: TRBJ1-1; CDR3 protein: CAWSVRQNTEAFF
clone size: NA; V gene: TRBV30; J gene: TRBJ1-1; CDR3 protein: CAWGTPEEAFF
clone size: NA; V gene: TRBV5-1; J gene: TRBJ1-4; CDR3 protein: CASSLTGSATNEKLFF